This passage covers 18 T cell receptor beta chains from one sample sequenced in a study of blood T cells in healthy people across ages. A second PCR of about 6 to 12 cycles used a sample-barcoded 5' primer and a J-beta primer mix. TCRdb redid the calling of the 5' RACE reads with MiXCR, one entry per CDR3 protein. The data hold hundreds of thousands of distinct CDR3 sequences, with roughly three fifths observed a single time. Sample: blood. These receptors all come from a man between 35 and 55 years old in good health.

The genes are TRBV12-3 or TRBV12-4 and TRBJ1-5, with D possibly TRBD1 on 6 matching bases. This CDR3 is 16 amino acids long. The V and J ends lost 4 bases and 2 bases respectively, with 15 bases between them. CDR3 nucleotide sequence: TGTGCCAGCAGTTCAGTGACAGGTCGTGGCAATCAGCCCCAGCATTTT. The encoded protein is CASSSVTGRGNQPQHF.

The count of this clonotype is one. The V call is TRBV21-1, the J call TRBJ2-3. TRBV21-1 is labeled a pseudogene. CDR3 length: 14 amino acids. This chain's CDR3 is CASQYREPTDTQYF. CDR3 DNA sequence: TGTGCCAGCCAATACAGAGAACCAACGGATACGCAGTATTTT.

The table lists this clonotype with a few counts. The rearrangement links TRBV12-3 or TRBV12-4 to TRBJ2-5; D may match TRBD1 or TRBD2 (6 bases each). The V end lost 2 bases, the J end lost 5 bases, and 12 bases lay between the germline ends. The CDR3 covers 14 residues. CDR3 in amino acids: CASSLRGAGETQYF. The CDR3 region has the DNA TGTGCCAGCAGTTTAAGGGGGGCCGGCGAGACCCAGTACTTC.

The rearrangement joins TRBV5-6 to TRBJ2-4; no definite D call. Trimming removed 3 bases at V and 9 bases at J, with 13 bases between. The CDR3 is 13 residues long. The germline V gene encodes CDR1 SGHDT and CDR2 YYEEEE. The CDR3 spells CASSWAELSIQYF. CDR3 in DNA: TGTGCCAGCAGCTGGGCTGAGTTGAGCATTCAGTACTTC.

The chain employs TRBV7-2 and TRBJ1-1; unclear D gene. Between the trimmed V and J ends, which lost 1 base and 10 bases, there was a span of 10 bases. In germline, CDR1 is SGHTA, CDR2 FQGNSA. The CDR3 runs to 12 residues. For the CDR3, the DNA is TGTGCCAGCAGCTTAGAGGGTTTCGGAGCTTTCTTT. Translation gives CASSLEGFGAFF.

V usage is TRBV24-1 and J usage is TRBJ2-1; 12 bases map to TRBD1. Trimming cost V 5 bases and J 5 bases; bases outside gene matches: 3. CDR1 and CDR2 from the germline V gene are KGHDR and SFDVKD. The CDR3 totals 15 residues. This chain's CDR3 is CATSGWDRGHNEQFF. The CDR3 bases are TGTGCCACCAGTGGCTGGGACAGGGGGCACAATGAGCAGTTCTTC.

The V gene is TRBV6-5, the J gene TRBJ2-6; D assignment may be TRBD1 or TRBD2 (6 bases each). The CDR3 contains 17 residues. V lost 4 bases to trimming and J lost 0 bases, with 13 bases between them. Germline lookup yields CDR1 MNHEY and CDR2 SVGAGI. The chain's CDR3 is CASSCSGAYSGANVLTF. The DNA for the CDR3 is TGTGCCAGCAGTTGCTCGGGGGCGTACTCTGGGGCCAACGTCCTGACTTTC.

This clonotype was counted only a few times. The rearrangement links TRBV4-1 to TRBJ2-7; D ambiguous. V lost 4 bases and J lost 3, with 16 bases in between. CDR3 length: 15 residues. Germline CDR1 MGHRA, CDR2 YSYEKL. CDR3 in amino acids: CASSLEPDARYEQYF. CDR3 sequence (DNA): TGCGCCAGCAGCCTCGAGCCCGACGCCCGCTACGAGCAGTACTTC.

This CDR3 is CASSTLATMLGNIQYF. The CDR3 DNA follows: TGTGCCAGCAGCACACTCGCCACAATGTTGGGAAACATTCAGTACTTC. V usage is TRBV12-3 or TRBV12-4 and J usage is TRBJ2-4; D call uncertain. The CDR3 runs to 16 residues. With 6 bases removed from V and 6 bases from J, the gap between germline ends came to 21 bases.

The gene calls are TRBV7-3 and TRBJ1-2; D perhaps matches TRBD1 (6 bases). V shed 1 base and J shed 6 bases, with 12 bases lying between them. CDR1 SGHTA and CDR2 FQGTGA come from the germline V gene. This CDR3 has 14 residues. CDR3 bases: TGTGCCAGCAGCTTAAGAATGGGGGGCGATGGCTACACCTTC. Translated, it gives CASSLRMGGDGYTF.

The chain has TRBV29-1 and TRBJ1-2; no firm D call. Germline V gene sequence: CDR1 SQVTM, CDR2 ANQGSEA. V was trimmed by 6 bases and J by 1 base, leaving 12 bases between them. The CDR3 covers 13 residues. CDR3 region: CSVQDPVNYGYTF. For the CDR3, the DNA is TGCAGCGTCCAGGACCCGGTTAACTATGGCTACACCTTC.

In this sample, this clonotype turned up a few times. The J gene is TRBJ2-3, the V gene TRBV7-3; 8 bases map to TRBD2. V trimming: 2 bases; J trimming: 9 bases; junction bases outside the gene matches: 13. The CDR3 is 16 amino acids. The V gene's germline CDR1 is SGHTA and CDR2 FQGTGA. The CDR3 DNA follows: TGTGCCAGCAGCTTATCAAGCGGGAGCGGGCGGCGCACGCAGTATTTT. It encodes CASSLSSGSGRRTQYF. The whole variable domain, remainder taken from reference TRBV7-3 and TRBJ2-3, is GAGVSQTPSNKVTEKGKYVELRCDPISGHTALYWYRQSLGQGPEFLIYFQGTGAADDSGLPNDRFFAVRPEGSVSTLKIQRTERGDSAVYLCASSLSSGSGRRTQYFGPGTRLTVL.

The rearrangement uses TRBV29-1 and TRBJ2-1; D perhaps matches TRBD1 (5 bases). The DNA end favors TRBJ2-7, so the J call may be wrong. This CDR3 has 15 amino acids. Germline lookup yields CDR1 SQVTM and CDR2 ANQGSEA. CDR3 amino acids: CSVEEEGDSYNEQYF. CDR3 nucleotide sequence: TGCAGCGTTGAAGAAGAAGGGGATTCCTACAATGAGCAGTACTTC.

The chain uses TRBV12-3 or TRBV12-4 and TRBJ2-5, with TRBD1 as a possible D gene (5 bases). The CDR3 sequence is 15 residues long. Trimming removed 3 bases from V and 4 bases from J, with 15 bases in between. DNA for the CDR3: TGTGCCAGCAGTTTCGTGACCAGGGAAGGAGAGACCCAGTACTTC. Translated, it gives CASSFVTREGETQYF.

This clonotype was seen more than once but under ten times. The chain joins TRBV7-2 to TRBJ2-5; a weak D match, TRBD1 (6 bases). V was shortened by 3 bases and J by 4 bases, with 15 bases between the two germline ends. Germline V gene sequence: CDR1 SGHTA, CDR2 FQGNSA. There are 15 residues in the CDR3. CDR3 region: CASSLGVQGRETQYF. CDR3 DNA: TGTGCCAGCAGCTTGGGGGTACAGGGACGAGAGACCCAGTACTTC.

This clonotype was picked up one time. The J gene is TRBJ1-5, the V gene TRBV4-3; D uncertain. This CDR3 has 15 amino acids. V was pared by 4 bases and J by 2 bases, with 12 bases between. CDR1 is LGHNA, CDR2 YSLEER, per germline. This chain's CDR3 is CASSPRLWGNQPQHF. DNA of the CDR3: TGCGCCAGCAGCCCACGACTGTGGGGCAATCAGCCCCAGCATTTT.

This chain uses TRBV20-1 with TRBJ2-7; a possible D gene is TRBD1 (5 bases). The germline gives CDR1 DFQATT, CDR2 SNEGSKA (reference sequence). Trimming shortened V by 0 bases and J by 2 bases, and 11 bases separated the two germline ends. The length of the CDR3 is 14 residues. The CDR3 protein is CSARDVRETYEQYF. The CDR3 bases are TGCAGTGCTAGAGATGTCAGGGAAACCTACGAGCAGTACTTC.

The chain combines TRBV19 with TRBJ1-2; D gene ambiguous. This CDR3 is built from 15 residues. Germline CDR1 and CDR2: LNHDA and SQIVND (reference sequence). The V end was cut by 5 bases, the J end by 0 bases, with 13 bases between. As DNA, the CDR3 is TGTGCCAGTAGTTCTCTGGTGGGGACTAACTATGGCTACACCTTC. It specifies CASSSLVGTNYGYTF.